The text below deals with one T cell receptor beta chain. The target of this receptor is not known. No quality values exist for individual bases; no much larger clone is one base distant. The data originate from a study of radiation and T cells in renal cell carcinoma (dated by TCRdb to the early 2020s). Regarding the complete study: Samples were obtained from a clinical trial, in which 15 Gy stereotactic body radiation therapy was delivered to primary renal cell carcinomas and nephrectomy was performed 4 weeks later. In the 55 or so samples combined, about 4 million unique CDR3 nucleotide sequences were found, encoding about 3 million unique CDR3 amino acid sequences. TCR beta sequencing covered approximately 51 samples in total, comprising about 26 tumors and 27 peripheral blood samples. Beyond this particular receptor, the publication reports: Tracking of blood repertoire dynamics stopped at less than 5 weeks after treatment, with no follow-up past that point. With a single-armed trial design, the study had no way to address how radiation dose or scheduling affects the TCR repertoire. In blood, the top tumor clonotypes increased between baseline and 2 weeks post-radiation and then shrank by 4 weeks, which suggests that tumor-resident clones expanded only transiently. No pretreatment tumor biopsies were available, so the baseline intratumoral presence of clonotypes could not be determined.

Following the manufacturer's recommendations, the immunoSEQ kit was used to generate TCR beta libraries from genomic DNA. Library preparation used a first multiplex PCR with proprietary primers, then a second PCR adding unique barcodes, with bead cleanups after each round. A positive control reaction and a negative control reaction, both provided in the kit, were run with every batch of samples. The final libraries underwent checking on an Agilent 4200 TapeStation D1000 ScreenTape, volumetric pooling, and quantification by qPCR. An Illumina NextSeq500 fitted with a MidOutput 150-cycle cartridge performed the sequencing, running 156 Read1 cycles and 15 Index1 cycles with the kit's custom primers. The pooled library was loaded at 1.0 pM, and roughly 18% PhiX control was spiked in. For the original study's pipeline: Vendor-processed data were analyzed in R, with a clonotype defined as all T cells sharing the same CDR3 nucleotide sequence. For clone abundance analyses, frequencies were normalized to the 10,000 most abundant clones in each sample. Public T cell clones, which averaged fewer than five per sample, were excluded before analysis. Tumor-enriched and baseline blood-enriched clonotypes were defined by at least a 32-fold difference in abundance between compartments. Clonotypes expanded or contracted between blood time points were identified with a beta-binomial differential abundance model. Similarity between tumor and blood repertoires was quantified using the Baroni-Urbani and Buser coefficient, and groups were compared with two-tailed Wilcoxon tests in R. What TCRdb holds here is the immuneACCESS table cut down to in-frame rearrangements. Part of the clones is not present; checked against another copy, under half of the missing clones reflect an unresolved V gene, and the others are unexplained. The V and J calls and clone size come from that table; D and trimming were worked out from the DNA. Present in this sample are some 120,000 clones, about four fifths of which were seen just once. Approximately 3% of the sample goes to the ten largest clones.

The sample's time point label, decoded: baseline pretreatment blood. What the treatment or condition label conveys for this sample: 15 Gy SBRT to primary tumor, nephrectomy 4 weeks later. To track tumor-enriched clonotypes, serial peripheral blood was sampled from radiation-treated patients at baseline and at 2 weeks and 4 weeks after SBRT. All patients had renal cell carcinoma with clear cell pathology. The QIAamp DNA Blood Mini Kit (Qiagen) was used to prepare genomic DNA for TCR sequencing. The analyses included just those samples that passed every quality control check. This clonotype was obtained from a woman aged 60-70 years with renal cell carcinoma. Sequenced material: blood, taken from a patient whose treatment included radiotherapy and nephrectomy.

The bases read TGTGCCAGCAGTGATATCGACAACTCCTACGAGCAGTACTTC. Translated, it gives CASSDIDNSYEQYF. This chain is built from TRBV2 and TRBJ2-7; confidence is insufficient to name the D gene. From the cysteine up to the phenylalanine, the CDR3 has a length of 14 residues. The retained sequence is limited to the CDR3, 42 bases, with the frame set at the first base. CDR1 and CDR2, per the germline V gene, are SNHLY and FYNNEI. V and J are truncated by 3 bases and 0 bases respectively, leaving an intervening sequence of 9 bases.